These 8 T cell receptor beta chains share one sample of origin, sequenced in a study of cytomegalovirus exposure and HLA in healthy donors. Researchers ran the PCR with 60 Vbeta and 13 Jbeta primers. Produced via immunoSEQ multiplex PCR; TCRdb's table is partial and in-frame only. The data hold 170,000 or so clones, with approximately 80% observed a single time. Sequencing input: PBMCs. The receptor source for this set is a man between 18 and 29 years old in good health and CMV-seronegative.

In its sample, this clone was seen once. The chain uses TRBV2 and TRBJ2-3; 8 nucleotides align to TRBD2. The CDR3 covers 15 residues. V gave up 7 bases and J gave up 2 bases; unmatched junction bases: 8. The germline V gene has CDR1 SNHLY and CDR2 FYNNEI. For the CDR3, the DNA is TGTGCCAGCAAGGACGGAGCGGGGGTCACAGATACGCAGTATTTT. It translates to CASKDGAGVTDTQYF.

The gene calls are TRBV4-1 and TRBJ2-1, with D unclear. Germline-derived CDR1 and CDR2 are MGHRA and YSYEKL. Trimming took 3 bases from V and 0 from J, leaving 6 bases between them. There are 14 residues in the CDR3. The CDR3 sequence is CASSQTGSYNEQFF. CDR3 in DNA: TGCGCCAGCAGCCAGACGGGCTCCTACAATGAGCAGTTCTTC.

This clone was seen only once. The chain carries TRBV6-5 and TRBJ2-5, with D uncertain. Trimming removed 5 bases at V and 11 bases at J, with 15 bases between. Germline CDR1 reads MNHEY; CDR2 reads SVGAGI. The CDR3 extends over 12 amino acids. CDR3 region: CASSKVHGEQYF. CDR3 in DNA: TGTGCCAGCAGTAAAGTCCACGGAGAGCAGTACTTC.

The CDR3: CASSLPGLPYEQYF. The CDR3 nucleotides are TGTGCCAGCAGTCTCCCCGGGTTACCCTACGAGCAGTACTTC. The J gene is TRBJ2-7, the V gene TRBV27; unclear D gene. The CDR3 contains 14 residues. The V and J ends lost 5 bases and 2 bases respectively, with 13 bases between them. The germline CDR1 and CDR2 sequences are MNHEY and SMNVEV (reference sequence).

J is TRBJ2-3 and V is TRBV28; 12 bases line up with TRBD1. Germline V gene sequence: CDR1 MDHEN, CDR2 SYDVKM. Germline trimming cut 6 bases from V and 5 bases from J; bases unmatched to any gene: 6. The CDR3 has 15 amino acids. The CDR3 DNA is TGTGCCAGCAGGACCGGGACAGGGGGCGTAGATACGCAGTATTTT. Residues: CASRTGTGGVDTQYF. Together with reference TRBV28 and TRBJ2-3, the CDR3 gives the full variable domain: DVKVTQSSRYLVKRTGEKVFLECVQDMDHENMFWYRQDPGLGLRLIYFSYDVKMKEKGDIPEGYSVSREKKERFSLILESASTNQTSMYLCASRTGTGGVDTQYFGPGTRLTVL.

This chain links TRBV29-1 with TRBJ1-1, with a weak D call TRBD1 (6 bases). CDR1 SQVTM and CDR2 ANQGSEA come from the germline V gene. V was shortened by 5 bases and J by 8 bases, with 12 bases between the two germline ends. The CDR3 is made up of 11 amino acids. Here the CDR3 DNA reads TGCAGCGTTCAGGGGATGAGGGAAGCTTTCTTT. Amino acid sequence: CSVQGMREAFF.

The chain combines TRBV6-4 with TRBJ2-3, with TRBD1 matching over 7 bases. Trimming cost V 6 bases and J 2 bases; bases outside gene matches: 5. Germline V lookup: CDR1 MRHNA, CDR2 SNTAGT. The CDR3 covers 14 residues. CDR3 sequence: CASSRQGNTDTQYF. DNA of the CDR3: TGTGCCAGCAGCCGACAGGGTAACACAGATACGCAGTATTTT.

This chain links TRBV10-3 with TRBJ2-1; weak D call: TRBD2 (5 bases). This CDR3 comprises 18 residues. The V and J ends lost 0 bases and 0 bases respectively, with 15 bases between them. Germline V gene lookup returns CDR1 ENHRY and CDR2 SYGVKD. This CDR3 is CAISESRTAGGSYNEQFF. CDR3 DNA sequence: TGTGCCATCAGTGAGTCCAGGACGGCGGGCGGCTCCTACAATGAGCAGTTCTTC.